The rows below give T cell receptor beta chains drawn from one sample of a study of cytomegalovirus exposure and HLA in healthy donors. The data were produced by immunoSEQ multiplex PCR, yet TCRdb's version contains in-frame clones alone and is incomplete. The sample comprises about 89,000 clones, roughly 80% of which are singletons, and approximately 3.7% rests with the top ten. The material sequenced was PBMCs. Source of these receptors: a young man in good health and CMV-seronegative. Both conserved end residues are part of each CDR3. A D gene is named only where the DNA matches it firmly.

d_gene: .
v_gene: TRBV5-5
j_gene: TRBJ1-5
CDR3aa: CASSLGLTQPQHF

d_gene: .
v_gene: TRBV18
j_gene: TRBJ2-7
CDR3aa: CASSPPSGSGRYEQYF

d_gene: TRBD1
v_gene: TRBV30
j_gene: TRBJ2-1
CDR3aa: CAWGQGNEQFF

d_gene: .
v_gene: TRBV7-2
j_gene: TRBJ2-1
CDR3aa: CASSLGADLNEQFF

d_gene: TRBD2
v_gene: TRBV30
j_gene: TRBJ2-7
CDR3aa: CAWSRGLVSYEQYF

d_gene: TRBD1
v_gene: TRBV6-5
j_gene: TRBJ1-3
CDR3aa: CASSYSTGGSGNTIYF

d_gene: TRBD1
v_gene: TRBV6-5
j_gene: TRBJ1-3
CDR3aa: CASSYTGTGQGNTIYF

d_gene: .
v_gene: TRBV29-1
j_gene: TRBJ2-1
CDR3aa: CSVVEDYNEQFF

d_gene: TRBD1
v_gene: TRBV5-1
j_gene: TRBJ1-2
CDR3aa: CASSLVPGGGYTF

d_gene: .
v_gene: TRBV19
j_gene: TRBJ2-1
CDR3aa: CASTGGAPSTVNNEQFF

d_gene: TRBD1
v_gene: TRBV4-1
j_gene: TRBJ1-1
CDR3aa: CASSQDLSDRGTEAFF

d_gene: .
v_gene: TRBV7-9
j_gene: TRBJ2-1
CDR3aa: CASSLALTRTDSYNEQFF

d_gene: TRBD2
v_gene: TRBV27
j_gene: TRBJ2-3
CDR3aa: CASSLNGGLAGDTQYF

d_gene: .
v_gene: TRBV7-2
j_gene: TRBJ2-7
CDR3aa: CASSLGTAYEQYF

d_gene: TRBD1
v_gene: TRBV7-6
j_gene: TRBJ1-2
CDR3aa: CASSLSPTGAEGYTF

d_gene: .
v_gene: TRBV12-5
j_gene: TRBJ1-5
CDR3aa: CASGFGGGSWNGNQPQHF

d_gene: TRBD1
v_gene: TRBV7-2
j_gene: TRBJ2-5
CDR3aa: CASSTGGFGTQYF

d_gene: TRBD1
v_gene: TRBV19
j_gene: TRBJ1-4
CDR3aa: CASSIGQGAEKLFF

d_gene: TRBD2
v_gene: TRBV4-3
j_gene: TRBJ2-7
CDR3aa: CASSQRGRGDGKYEQYF

d_gene: .
v_gene: TRBV7-9
j_gene: TRBJ2-5
CDR3aa: CASSLAQGQETQYF

d_gene: .
v_gene: TRBV2
j_gene: TRBJ1-6
CDR3aa: CASSAGQPSYNSPLHF

d_gene: .
v_gene: TRBV7-9
j_gene: TRBJ1-4
CDR3aa: CASSASGGGAAVEKLFF

d_gene: TRBD2
v_gene: TRBV5-1
j_gene: TRBJ2-2
CDR3aa: CASSLELAGKGELFF

d_gene: .
v_gene: TRBV5-4
j_gene: TRBJ2-7
CDR3aa: CASSLEHYEQYF

d_gene: TRBD1
v_gene: TRBV14
j_gene: TRBJ2-7
CDR3aa: CATGTGGSYEQYF

d_gene: TRBD1
v_gene: TRBV6-6
j_gene: TRBJ1-1
CDR3aa: CASSYSRAGGTEAFF

d_gene: .
v_gene: TRBV11-2
j_gene: TRBJ1-2
CDR3aa: CASSLDRDYGYTF

d_gene: TRBD1
v_gene: TRBV2
j_gene: TRBJ1-2
CDR3aa: CASIRLFPGQGKYGYTF

d_gene: .
v_gene: TRBV19
j_gene: TRBJ1-1
CDR3aa: CASSSQGLENTEAFF

d_gene: .
v_gene: TRBV7-9
j_gene: TRBJ1-6
CDR3aa: CASSLARQFSPLHF